A selection of T cell receptor beta chains follows, all from one sample in a study of blood T cell repertoires in COVID-19. Profiling relied on immunoSEQ multiplex PCR, and the TCRdb table lists in-frame clones only, not all of them. This table has 400,000 to 500,000 clones, roughly 90% appearing once. Sequences were obtained from peripheral blood. Every receptor here comes from a woman under 40 with active or convalescent COVID-19. Each CDR3 is given with its conserved first and last residue. The order of the fields is J gene, V gene, CDR3 protein.

TRBJ2-7 TRBV6-5 CASSRDRDYEQYF
TRBJ2-1 TRBV5-1 CASNSPSGGNEQFF
TRBJ2-1 TRBV10-1 CASSSGQGAGPSEQFF
TRBJ1-1 TRBV6-2/TRBV6-3 CASSETAMNTEAFF
TRBJ2-7 TRBV3-1/TRBV3-2 CASSQGAGPYEQYF
TRBJ1-2 TRBV10-3 CAISETGAYGDGYTF
TRBJ2-7 TRBV5-1 CASSYGTSGSYEQYF
TRBJ2-7 TRBV19 CASGRDREDEQYF
TRBJ1-1 TRBV29-1 CSANSVGTEAFF
TRBJ2-7 TRBV7-2 CASSLAGSGASYEQYF
TRBJ1-1 TRBV7-6 CASSLATGPNTEAFF
TRBJ1-5 TRBV19 CASSTGDLYNQPQHF
TRBJ1-6 TRBV18 CASSPRGGDNSPLHF
TRBJ1-6 TRBV11-2 CASSPPDRGDSPLHF
TRBJ1-1 TRBV28 CASSYFTLRDTEAFF
TRBJ1-2 TRBV18 CASSPPAGSLYGYTF
TRBJ2-2 TRBV5-1 CASSFSGRLNTGELFF
TRBJ2-3 TRBV2 CASSGTSGADTQYF
TRBJ2-7 TRBV30 CAWSVSSGTYEQYF
TRBJ2-7 TRBV14 CASSQDSTDRKQYF
TRBJ1-3 TRBV11-2 CASSRPRDSSGNTIYF
TRBJ1-5 TRBV9 CASSVRDRGHNQPQHF
TRBJ2-5 TRBV13 CASSLAPKKFSGTSGRGRQETQYF
TRBJ1-1 TRBV10-1 CASSKTGGTDTEAFF
TRBJ2-3 TRBV7-8 CASSPGTSGGPGDTQYF
TRBJ2-5 TRBV30 CAWSPGLAGGQETQYF
TRBJ2-1 TRBV27 CASSLASGNNEQFF
TRBJ2-3 TRBV9 CASSVVDRAPMDTQYF
TRBJ2-1 TRBV4-2 CASTSGTPDYNEQFF
TRBJ2-1 TRBV2 CASSEEGGSYNEQFF
TRBJ1-2 TRBV11-2 CASSSGTRSGYTF
TRBJ2-2 TRBV6-4 CASSPLAGTNTGELFF
TRBJ2-5 TRBV6-4 CASRRQGLASETQYF
TRBJ1-2 TRBV29-1 CSVDQGGGGYTF
TRBJ1-1 TRBV5-1 CASSSGTTNTEAFF
TRBJ2-7 TRBV3-1/TRBV3-2 CASSPGTENYEQYF
TRBJ2-2 TRBV24-1 CATSDERNTGELFF
TRBJ2-7 TRBV6-2/TRBV6-3 CASSPRLAGEISYEQYF
TRBJ2-7 TRBV3-1/TRBV3-2 CASSQVSGVEQYF
TRBJ2-1 TRBV6-2/TRBV6-3 CASSYVGGQGFYNREQFF
TRBJ2-7 TRBV4-1 CASSQGLASYEQYF
TRBJ2-6 TRBV6-5 CASQGTGANVLTF
TRBJ2-2 TRBV5-1 CASKGTGANTGELFF
TRBJ1-6 TRBV19 CASSTLSWGGFHF
TRBJ1-2 TRBV11-2 CASSLGAGADYGYTF
TRBJ1-2 TRBV5-5 CASSLGQDYGYTF
TRBJ1-2 TRBV15 CATSKRESGGHPNYGYTF
TRBJ2-5 TRBV29-1 CSVGYAGETQYF
TRBJ2-3 TRBV6-5 CASSYGGWVTDTQYF
TRBJ1-1 TRBV5-1 CASSLGRGTAGTEAFF
TRBJ2-7 TRBV30 CAWMNPDSPYEQYF
TRBJ2-5 TRBV7-9 CASSRCQAGMSGRETQYF